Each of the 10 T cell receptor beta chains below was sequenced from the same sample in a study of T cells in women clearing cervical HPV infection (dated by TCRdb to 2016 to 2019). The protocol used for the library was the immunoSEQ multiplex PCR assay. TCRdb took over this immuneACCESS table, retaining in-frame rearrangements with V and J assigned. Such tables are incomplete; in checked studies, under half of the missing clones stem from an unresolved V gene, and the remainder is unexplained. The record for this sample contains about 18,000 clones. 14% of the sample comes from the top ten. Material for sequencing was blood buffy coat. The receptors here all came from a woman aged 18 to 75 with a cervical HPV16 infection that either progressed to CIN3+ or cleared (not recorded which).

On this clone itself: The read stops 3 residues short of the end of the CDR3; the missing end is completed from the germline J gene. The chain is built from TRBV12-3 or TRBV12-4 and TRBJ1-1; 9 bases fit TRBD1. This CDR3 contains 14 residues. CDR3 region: CASTLNRGRGGAFF. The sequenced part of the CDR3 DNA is TGTGCCAGCACCCTAAACAGGGGGCGAGGGGGA.

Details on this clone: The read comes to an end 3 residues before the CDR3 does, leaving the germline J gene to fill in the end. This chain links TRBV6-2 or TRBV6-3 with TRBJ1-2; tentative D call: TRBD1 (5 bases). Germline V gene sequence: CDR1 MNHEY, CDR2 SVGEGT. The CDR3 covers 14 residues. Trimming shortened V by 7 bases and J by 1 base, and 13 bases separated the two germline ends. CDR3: CASKGVRSNYGYTF. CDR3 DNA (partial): TGTGCCAGCAAAGGGGTCAGAAGTAACTATGGC.

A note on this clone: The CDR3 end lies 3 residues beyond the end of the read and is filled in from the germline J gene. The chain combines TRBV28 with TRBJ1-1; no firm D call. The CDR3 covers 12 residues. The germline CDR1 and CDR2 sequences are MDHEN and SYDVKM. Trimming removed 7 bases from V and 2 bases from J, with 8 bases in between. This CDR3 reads CASKRLNTEAFF. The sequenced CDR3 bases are TGTGCCAGCAAGCGGCTCAACACTGAA.

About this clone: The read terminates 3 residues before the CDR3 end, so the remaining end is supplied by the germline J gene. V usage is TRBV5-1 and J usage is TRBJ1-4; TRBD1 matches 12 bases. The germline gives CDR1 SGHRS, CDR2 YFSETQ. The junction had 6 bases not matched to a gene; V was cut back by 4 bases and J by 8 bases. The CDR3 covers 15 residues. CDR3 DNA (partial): TGCGCCAGCAGCGCAGGGACAGGGGGCCGCGAAAAA. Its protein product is CASSAGTGGREK. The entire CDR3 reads CASSAGTGGREKLFF.

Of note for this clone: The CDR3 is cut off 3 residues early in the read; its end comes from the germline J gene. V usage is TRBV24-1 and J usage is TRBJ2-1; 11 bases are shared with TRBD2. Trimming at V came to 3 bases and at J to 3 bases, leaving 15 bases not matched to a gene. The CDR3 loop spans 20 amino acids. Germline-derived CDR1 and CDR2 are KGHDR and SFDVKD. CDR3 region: CATSDLGTSGAPTGYNEQFF. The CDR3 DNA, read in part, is TGTGCCACCAGTGATCTGGGGACTAGCGGTGCCCCCACCGGCTACAATGAG.

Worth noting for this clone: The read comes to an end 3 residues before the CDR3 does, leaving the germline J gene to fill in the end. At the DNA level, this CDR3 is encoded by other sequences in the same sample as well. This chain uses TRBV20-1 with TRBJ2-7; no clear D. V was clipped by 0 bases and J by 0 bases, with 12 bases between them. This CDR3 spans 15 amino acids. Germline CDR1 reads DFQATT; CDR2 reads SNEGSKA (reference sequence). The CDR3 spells CSARDPSRSSYEQYF. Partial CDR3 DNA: TGCAGTGCTAGAGATCCCTCCAGATCCTCCTACGAG.

The CDR3 sequence: CASSRPGDEQYF. Partial CDR3 DNA: TGTGCCAGCAGCCGACCGGGGGACGAG. This chain uses TRBV7-2 with TRBJ2-7; possibly TRBD2 for D (6 bases). The read finishes 3 residues shy of the CDR3 end, and the germline J gene is used to complete it. CDR1 is SGHTA, CDR2 FQGNSA, per germline. The V end was cut by 5 bases, the J end by 5 bases, with 10 bases between. The CDR3 length is 12 residues.

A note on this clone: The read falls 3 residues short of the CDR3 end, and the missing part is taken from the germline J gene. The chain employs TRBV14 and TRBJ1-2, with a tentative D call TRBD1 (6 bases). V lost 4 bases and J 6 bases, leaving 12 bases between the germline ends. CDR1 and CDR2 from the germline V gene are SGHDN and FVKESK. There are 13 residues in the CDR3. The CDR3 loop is CASSPNRVDGYTF. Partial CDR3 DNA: TGTGCCAGCAGCCCGAACAGGGTGGATGGC.

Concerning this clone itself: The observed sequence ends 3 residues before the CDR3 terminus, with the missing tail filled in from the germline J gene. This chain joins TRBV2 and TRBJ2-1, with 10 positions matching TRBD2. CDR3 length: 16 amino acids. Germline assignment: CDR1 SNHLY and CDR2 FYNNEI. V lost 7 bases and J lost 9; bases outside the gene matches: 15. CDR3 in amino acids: CASKGGLVAGGSEQFF. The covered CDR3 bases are TGTGCCAGCAAGGGTGGGTTAGTAGCGGGGGGTAGTGAG.

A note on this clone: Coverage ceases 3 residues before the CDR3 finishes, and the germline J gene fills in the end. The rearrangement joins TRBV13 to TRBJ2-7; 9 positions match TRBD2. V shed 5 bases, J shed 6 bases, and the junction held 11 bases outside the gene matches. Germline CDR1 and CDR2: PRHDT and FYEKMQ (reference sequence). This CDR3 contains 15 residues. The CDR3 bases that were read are TGTGCCAGCAGCCCACCTGGCGGGAGGGCCGGCGAG. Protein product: CASSPPGGRAGE. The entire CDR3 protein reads CASSPPGGRAGEQYF.